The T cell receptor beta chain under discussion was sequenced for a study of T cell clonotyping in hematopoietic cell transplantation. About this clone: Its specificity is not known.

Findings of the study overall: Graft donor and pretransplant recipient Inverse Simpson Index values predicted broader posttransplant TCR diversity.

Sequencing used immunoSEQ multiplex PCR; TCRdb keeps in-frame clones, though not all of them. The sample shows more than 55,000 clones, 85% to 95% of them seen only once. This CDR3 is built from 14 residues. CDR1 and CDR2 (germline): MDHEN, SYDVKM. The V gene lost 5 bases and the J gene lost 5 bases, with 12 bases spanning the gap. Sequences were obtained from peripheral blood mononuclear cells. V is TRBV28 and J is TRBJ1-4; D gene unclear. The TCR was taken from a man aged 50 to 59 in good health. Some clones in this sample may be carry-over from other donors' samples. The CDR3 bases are TGTGCCAGCAGTATACCGGGCCTCAATGAAAAACTGTTTTTT. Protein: CASSIPGLNEKLFF. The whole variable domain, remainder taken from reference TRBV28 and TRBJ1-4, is DVKVTQSSRYLVKRTGEKVFLECVQDMDHENMFWYRQDPGLGLRLIYFSYDVKMKEKGDIPEGYSVSREKKERFSLILESASTNQTSMYLCASSIPGLNEKLFFGSGTQLSVL.